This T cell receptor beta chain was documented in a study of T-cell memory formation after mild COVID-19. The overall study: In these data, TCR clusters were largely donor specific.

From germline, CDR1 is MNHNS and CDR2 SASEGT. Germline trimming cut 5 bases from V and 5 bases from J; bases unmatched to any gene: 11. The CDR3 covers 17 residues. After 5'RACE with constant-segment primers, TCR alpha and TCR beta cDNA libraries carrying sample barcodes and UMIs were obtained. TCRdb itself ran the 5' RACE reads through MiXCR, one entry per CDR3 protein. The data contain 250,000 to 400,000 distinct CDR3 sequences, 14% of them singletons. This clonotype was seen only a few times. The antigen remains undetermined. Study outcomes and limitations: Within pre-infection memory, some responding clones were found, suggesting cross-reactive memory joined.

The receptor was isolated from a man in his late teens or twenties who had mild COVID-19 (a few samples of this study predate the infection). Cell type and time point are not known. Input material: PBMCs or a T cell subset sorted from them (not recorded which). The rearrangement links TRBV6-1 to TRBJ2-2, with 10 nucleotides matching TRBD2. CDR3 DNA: TGTGCCAGCAGTCGGCCAGCGGGGGGGCCTGGAACCGGGGAGCTGTTTTTT. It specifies CASSRPAGGPGTGELFF.